This TCR beta chain was documented in a study of T-cell reconstitution after alpha-beta-depleted transplantation in children. The library targeted TCRbeta and was prepared with unique molecular identifiers. A single record per CDR3 protein comes from TCRdb applying MiXCR to the PCR reads. The sample records about 980,000 distinct CDR3 sequences, roughly 29% being singletons. With respect to this clonotype: Its antigen is still unknown.

Germline-derived CDR1 and CDR2 are SEHNR and FQNEAQ (reference sequence). Trimming left V 5 bases short and J 6 bases short, with 11 bases between. The CDR3 spans 13 residues. General study points: Fresh T-cell production supplied most of the T-cell counts and diversity seen one year after transplant.

The chain links TRBV7-9 to TRBJ2-1; D might be TRBD2 (6 bases). The input for sequencing was PBMCs, mostly from graft donor cells, taken 360 days after TCRalphabeta/CD19-depleted stem cell transplant. The receptor comes from a boy in the first two years of life who had a stem cell transplant for SCID, so the T cells may come from the graft donor. CDR3 loop: CASSRTTFNEQFF. The CDR3 DNA reads TGTGCCAGCAGCCGGACTACCTTCAATGAGCAGTTCTTC.